These 10 T cell receptor beta chains were all obtained from the same sample, sequenced in a study of T-cell memory formation after mild COVID-19. A single record per CDR3 protein comes from TCRdb applying MiXCR to the 5' RACE reads. The sample lists 220,000 or so distinct CDR3 sequences; 7.5% to 10% were seen once. The sample was PBMCs or a T cell subset sorted from them (not recorded which). The receptors were gathered from a man between 18 and 35 years old who had mild COVID-19 (a few samples of this study predate the infection). Cell type and time point are not known.

The J gene is TRBJ2-1, the V gene TRBV5-6; D gene ambiguous. V was shortened by 4 bases and J by 7 bases, with 18 bases between the two germline ends. This CDR3 contains 15 residues. CDR1 SGHDT and CDR2 YYEEEE come from the germline V gene. The CDR3 DNA is TGTGCCAGCAGCCTTATAGGGCAGGCATCAAATGAGCAGTTCTTC. The encoded protein is CASSLIGQASNEQFF.

This clonotype has at least ten counts. V usage is TRBV12-3 or TRBV12-4 and J usage is TRBJ2-5; 7 bases are a match to TRBD1. The J segment lost 4 bases and the V segment lost 8 bases, leaving 10 bases of the junction unmatched. This CDR3 is 14 amino acids long. CDR3 coding DNA: TGTGCCAGCGGTCCTAGGACAGGCGGAGAGACCCAGTACTTC. Translating it yields CASGPRTGGETQYF.

This clonotype was detected a few times. This sequence joins TRBV9 and TRBJ2-7; D might be TRBD1 (6 bases). V was cut by 2 bases and J by 3 bases, with 12 bases left in between. CDR1 is SGDLS, CDR2 YYNGEE, per germline. The CDR3 has 14 amino acids. CDR3 in amino acids: CASSVGTRVYEQYF. In nucleotides, the CDR3 is TGTGCCAGCAGCGTCGGGACAAGGGTCTACGAGCAGTACTTC. The complete variable domain, with remaining parts taken from reference TRBV9 and TRBJ2-7, reads DSGVTQTPKHLITATGQRVTLRCSPRSGDLSVYWYQQSLDQGLQFLIQYYNGEERAKGNILERFSAQQFPDLHSELNLSSLELGDSALYFCASSVGTRVYEQYFGPGTRLTVT.

The V gene is TRBV21-1, the J gene TRBJ2-5; the table names TRBD1, a call not compared with the DNA. TRBV21-1 is a recognized pseudogene. The CDR3 length is 15 residues. The CDR3 DNA sequence: TGTGCCAGCAGCAAAGTCTACGACAGGGGAGAGACCCAGTACTTC. Translation: CASSKVYDRGETQYF.

This chain uses TRBV28 with TRBJ1-6, with TRBD1 matching over 9 bases. The CDR3 spans 15 residues. Looked up from germline, CDR1 is MDHEN and CDR2 is SYDVKM. The V segment lost 11 bases and the J segment 9 bases; nucleotides outside the gene matches: 14. In DNA, the CDR3 is TGTGCCTCAGTTTACAGGGACAGGGAGAGTTCACCCCTCCACTTT. Translating it yields CASVYRDRESSPLHF. The full variable domain, rest sourced from reference TRBV28 and TRBJ1-6, is DVKVTQSSRYLVKRTGEKVFLECVQDMDHENMFWYRQDPGLGLRLIYFSYDVKMKEKGDIPEGYSVSREKKERFSLILESASTNQTSMYLCASVYRDRESSPLHFGNGTRLTVT.

J is TRBJ1-1 and V is TRBV20-1; D perhaps matches TRBD1 (6 bases). Germline V gene lookup returns CDR1 DFQATT and CDR2 SNEGSKA (reference sequence). The CDR3 is 14 residues long. With 0 bases removed from V and 6 bases from J, the gap between germline ends came to 14 bases. The CDR3: CSARDLQGPPEAFF. The DNA of the CDR3 is TGCAGTGCTAGAGACCTACAGGGTCCCCCTGAAGCTTTCTTT.

This clonotype was picked up a small number of times. This rearrangement joins TRBV12-3 or TRBV12-4 to TRBJ2-7; D unresolved. The CDR3 consists of 13 residues. Trimming shortened V by 3 bases and J by 0 bases, and 6 bases separated the two germline ends. The CDR3 DNA is TGTGCCAGCAGTTTCGACTTCTCCTACGAGCAGTACGTC. Residues: CASSFDFSYEQYV.

This clonotype has at least ten counts. This sequence joins TRBV5-1 and TRBJ1-2; 7 bases are a match to TRBD1. CDR1 and CDR2 from the germline V gene are SGHRS and YFSETQ. With V trimmed by 4 bases and J by 6 bases, 6 bases remained unmatched. The CDR3 contains 13 residues. This CDR3 is CASSADRVDGYTF. The CDR3 DNA reads TGCGCCAGCAGCGCAGACAGGGTTGATGGCTACACCTTC.

The genes are TRBV20-1 and TRBJ1-4; a weak D match, TRBD1 (6 bases). V lost 1 base and J lost 5, with 11 bases in between. This CDR3 contains 14 residues. Germline CDR1 and CDR2: DFQATT and SNEGSKA (reference sequence). In DNA form, the CDR3 reads TGCAGTGCTAGAGGGGGGCGGTTGAATGAAAAACTGTTTTTT. Translation gives CSARGGRLNEKLFF.

This clonotype was observed a few times. The V call is TRBV5-1, the J call TRBJ1-6; D is possibly TRBD1 (6 bases). V was trimmed by 4 bases and J by 6 bases, leaving 8 bases between them. The CDR3 extends over 13 amino acids. Germline values: CDR1 SGHRS, CDR2 YFSETQ. CDR3 nucleotide sequence: TGCGCCAGCAGCAACAGGGCTAATTCACCCCTCCACTTT. Protein sequence: CASSNRANSPLHF.